This entry features one T cell receptor (beta chain) sequence. This clone's antigen is unknown. The record has no base qualities; no much larger clone is one base away. Because repertoires were sampled repeatedly during chemoradiotherapy, clonal expansion in the tumor microenvironment could be followed. Libraries were made using the immunoSEQ multiplex PCR assay. TCRdb stores this immuneACCESS table with in-frame sequences only. Part of the clones is absent; in the studies checked, under half of the shortfall reflects unresolved V genes, and no reason is known for the rest. A total of about 39,000 clones appear in this sample, 65% to 80% of them only once. About 5.5% of the sample comes from the top ten. Compared with germline, V lacks 7 bases and J lacks 0 bases; bases without a gene match: 7. The germline V gene sets CDR1 to SGHVS and CDR2 to FQNEAQ. Counted from cysteine to phenylalanine, this CDR3 has 15 amino acids. Of all the DNA, just the CDR3 is kept, 45 bases in frame from base 1.

The data were obtained in a study of chemoradiotherapy in HPV16-positive cancers (dated by TCRdb to about 2022). Some background on the complete study: Functional T-cell assays on cells from a couple of HPV16-positive patients defined candidate HPV-specific T-cell clones and common TCR motifs. The study asked whether T-cell immunity to the HPV oncoproteins E6 and E7 changes during chemoradiotherapy and whether this immunity affects survival. The candidate HPV-specific TCRs and motifs were then tracked in TCR repertoires from 86 patients with HPV-related cancers. The full study reports these points: Only a couple of HPV16-positive patients were used to derive the functional definition of HPV-specific T cells, and the survival association was reported for HPV16-positive patients. In HPV16-positive patients, expansion of HPV-responsive T cells during chemoradiotherapy was found to be associated with improved recurrence-free survival. Expansion of candidate HPV-specific clones and E7-related TCR motifs was observed in the tumor microenvironment during treatment, whereas no such expansion was observed for non-HPV-specific T cells.

This receptor was identified in a human donor with HPV-associated anogenital cancer. The chain links TRBV7-8 with TRBJ2-5; 8 bases in the junction line up with TRBD2. Here the sequenced sample was blood, taken from a patient who underwent chemoradiotherapy. This receptor carries the CDR3 CASTQREGYQETQYF. The DNA is as follows: TGTGCCAGCACCCAACGGGAGGGGTACCAAGAGACCCAGTACTTC.